One and the same sample provided the 5 T cell receptor beta chains below, sequenced in a study of blood T cells in healthy people across ages. For the second PCR, which ran for roughly 6 to 12 cycles, a sample-barcoded 5' primer and a J-beta primer mix were used. TCRdb fed the 5' RACE reads into MiXCR, producing one record per CDR3 protein. This repertoire shows some 1.4 million distinct CDR3 sequences, 42% found once; its top ten account for 7.9%. The sample comprised blood. The receptors were sampled from a woman between 18 and 30 years old in good health.

The CDR3 DNA follows: TGTGCCAGCAGCCAATCCGTCGAGGGCGAGCAGTACTTC. Residues: CASSQSVEGEQYF. This chain connects TRBV3-1 to TRBJ2-4; D might be TRBD2 (5 bases). The J call is in doubt because the DNA end fits TRBJ2-7 better. Germline CDR1 and CDR2: LGHDT and YNNKEL (reference sequence). CDR3 size: 13 residues.

This sequence joins TRBV7-2 and TRBJ2-5; TRBD1 agrees at 9 bases. J lost 5 bases, V lost 4 bases, and 5 bases had no gene match. This CDR3 comprises 14 residues. Germline-derived CDR1 and CDR2 are SGHTA and FQGNSA. CDR3 sequence: CASSWDRARETQYF. DNA of the CDR3: TGTGCCAGCAGCTGGGACAGGGCGCGGGAGACCCAGTACTTC.

As regards this clonotype: Relative to the germline gene, one junction end is altered; a read error may explain this. V gene TRBV13 combines with J gene TRBJ2-1, with 10 nucleotides matching TRBD1. Germline CDR1 and CDR2: PRHDT and FYEKMQ (reference sequence). The CDR3 runs 17 residues. The CDR3, as DNA: TGTGTCAGCAGCTTCGAAGGGACAGGGGCCTCATACAATGAGCAGTTCTTC. Amino acids: CVSSFEGTGASYNEQFF.

V and J are TRBV10-3 and TRBJ1-2, with D maybe TRBD1 (5 bases). This CDR3 is 12 amino acids long. Trimming pared 3 bases from V and 6 bases from J, leaving 8 bases between. Looked up from germline, CDR1 is ENHRY and CDR2 is SYGVKD. The CDR3 loop is CAISDGGDGYTF. In nucleotides, the CDR3 is TGTGCCATCAGTGATGGAGGGGATGGCTACACCTTC.

This clonotype was observed once. The chain has TRBV10-2 and TRBJ1-1; D uncertain. V shed 5 bases and J shed 0 bases, with 16 bases lying between them. The V gene's germline CDR1 is WSHSY and CDR2 SAAADI. There are 16 residues in the CDR3. The chain's CDR3 is CASSSPLVLMNTEAFF. DNA of the CDR3: TGCGCCAGCAGTTCCCCCCTCGTACTTATGAACACTGAAGCTTTCTTT.